This T cell receptor (beta chain) was identified during a study of molecular identifiers for immune sequencing clone quantification. Study-wide findings and caveats: Detection of one spiked Jurkat cell's TCR RNA reportedly worked in around 1 million naive cells.

The bulk TCR libraries were made with methods described before and with listed TCR primers. From the PCR reads, TCRdb called clonotypes with MiXCR, one entry per CDR3 protein. The data show some 41,000 distinct CDR3 sequences, with more than 20% seen just once and over 0.95% held by the top ten. This clonotype was seen once. No antigen is known for it. Germline CDR1 and CDR2: DFQATT and SNEGSKA (reference sequence). The CDR3 has 14 residues. The V and J ends lost 1 base and 3 bases respectively, with 13 bases between them. This sequence was found in a human donor in good health. Some libraries in this study had Jurkat cell RNA spiked in. Sequenced sample: naive CD8+ T cells from blood, with Jurkat cell RNA spiked in. Specified subset: FACS-sorted CD8+CD4-CCR7+CD45RA+ naive T cells. The chain combines TRBV20-1 with TRBJ2-7; D unresolved. CDR3 nucleotide sequence: TGCAGTGCTAGAGGTCATGAAGGGAACTACGAGCAGTACTTC. Protein: CSARGHEGNYEQYF.